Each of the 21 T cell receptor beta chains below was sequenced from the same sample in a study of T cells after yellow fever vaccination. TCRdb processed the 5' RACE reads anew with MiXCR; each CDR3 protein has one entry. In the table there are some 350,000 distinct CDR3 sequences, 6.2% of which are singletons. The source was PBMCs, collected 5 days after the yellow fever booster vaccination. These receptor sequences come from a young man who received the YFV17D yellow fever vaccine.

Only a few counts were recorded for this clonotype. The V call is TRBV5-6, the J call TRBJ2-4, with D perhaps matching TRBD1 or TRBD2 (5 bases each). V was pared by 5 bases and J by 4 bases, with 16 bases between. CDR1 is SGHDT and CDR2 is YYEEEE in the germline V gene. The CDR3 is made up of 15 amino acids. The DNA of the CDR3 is TGTGCCAGCAGTGATCCGGGACGGGGTAAAAACATTCAGTACTTC. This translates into CASSDPGRGKNIQYF.

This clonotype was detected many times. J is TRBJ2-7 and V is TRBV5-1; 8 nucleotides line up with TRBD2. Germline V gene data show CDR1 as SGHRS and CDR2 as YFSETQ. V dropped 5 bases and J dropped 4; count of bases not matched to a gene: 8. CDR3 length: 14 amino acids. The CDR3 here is CASRASGSWYEQYF. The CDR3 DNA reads TGCGCCAGCAGAGCCAGCGGGAGTTGGTACGAGCAGTACTTC. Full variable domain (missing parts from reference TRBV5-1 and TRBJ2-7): KAGVTQTPRYLIKTRGQQVTLSCSPISGHRSVSWYQQTPGQGLQFLFEYFSETQRNKGNFPGRFSGRQFSNSRSEMNVSTLELGDSALYLCASRASGSWYEQYFGPGTRLTVT.

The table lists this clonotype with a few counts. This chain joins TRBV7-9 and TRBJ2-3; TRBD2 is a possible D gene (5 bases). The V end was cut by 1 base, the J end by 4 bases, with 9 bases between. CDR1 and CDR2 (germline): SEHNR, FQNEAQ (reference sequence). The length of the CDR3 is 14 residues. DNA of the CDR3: TGTGCCAGCAGCTTAGTTCAGCGGTCAGATACGCAGTATTTT. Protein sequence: CASSLVQRSDTQYF.

The CDR3 loop is CATSEGDEQYF. CDR3 DNA: TGTGCCACCAGTGAGGGGGACGAGCAGTACTTC. The chain employs TRBV24-1 and TRBJ2-7; the D call may be TRBD1 or TRBD2 (5 bases each). The CDR3 is 11 amino acids. CDR1 is KGHDR and CDR2 is SFDVKD in the germline V gene. The ends were cut back, 4 bases at V and 5 bases at J, with 5 bases in the middle.

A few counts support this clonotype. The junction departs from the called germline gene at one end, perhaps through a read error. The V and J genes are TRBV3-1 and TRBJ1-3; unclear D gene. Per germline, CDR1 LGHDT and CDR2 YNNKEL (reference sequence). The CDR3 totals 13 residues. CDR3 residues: CASSQVPSGSPDF. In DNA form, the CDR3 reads TGTGCCAGCAGCCAAGTCCCCAGTGGGTCTCCGGATTTT.

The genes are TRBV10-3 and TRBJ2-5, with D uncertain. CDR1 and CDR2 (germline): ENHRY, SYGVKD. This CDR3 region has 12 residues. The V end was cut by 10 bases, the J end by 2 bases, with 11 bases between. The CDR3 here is CATDDNQETQYF. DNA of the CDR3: TGTGCCACTGATGACAATCAAGAGACCCAGTACTTC.

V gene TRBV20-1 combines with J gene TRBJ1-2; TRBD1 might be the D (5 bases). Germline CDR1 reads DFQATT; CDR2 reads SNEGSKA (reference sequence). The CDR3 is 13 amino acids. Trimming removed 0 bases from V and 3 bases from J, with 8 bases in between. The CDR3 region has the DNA TGCAGTGCTAGAGATCGCAGGGACTATGGCTACACCTTC. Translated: CSARDRRDYGYTF.

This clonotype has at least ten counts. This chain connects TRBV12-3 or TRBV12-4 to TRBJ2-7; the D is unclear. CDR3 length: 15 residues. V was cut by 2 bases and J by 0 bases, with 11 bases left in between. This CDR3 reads CASSLLGRSSYEQYF. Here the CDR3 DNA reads TGTGCCAGCAGTTTACTCGGTCGGAGCTCCTACGAGCAGTACTTC.

CDR3 DNA: TGCAGCGCAACCAGGACTAGCGGGACAACTTACGAGCAGTACTTC. This codes for CSATRTSGTTYEQYF. The chain combines TRBV29-1 with TRBJ2-7; 12 bases agree with TRBD2. This CDR3 has 15 amino acids. J was trimmed by 4 bases and V by 7 bases; bases with no gene match: 11. CDR1 is SQVTM and CDR2 is ANQGSEA in the germline V gene.

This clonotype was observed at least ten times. CDR3 sequence reads: CASSFFAETQYF. The DNA for the CDR3 is TGTGCCAGCAGTTTTTTTGCAGAGACCCAGTACTTC. The V and J genes are TRBV12-3 or TRBV12-4 and TRBJ2-5; D is ambiguous. This CDR3 contains 12 residues. Trimming took off 3 bases at V and 4 bases at J, with 6 bases between the two ends.

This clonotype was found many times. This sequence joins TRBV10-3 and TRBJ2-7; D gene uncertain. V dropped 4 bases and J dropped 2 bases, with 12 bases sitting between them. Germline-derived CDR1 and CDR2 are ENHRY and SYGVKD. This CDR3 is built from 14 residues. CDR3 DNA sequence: TGTGCCATCAGTGCTGGCGTCTCAACCTACGAGCAGTACTTC. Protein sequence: CAISAGVSTYEQYF.

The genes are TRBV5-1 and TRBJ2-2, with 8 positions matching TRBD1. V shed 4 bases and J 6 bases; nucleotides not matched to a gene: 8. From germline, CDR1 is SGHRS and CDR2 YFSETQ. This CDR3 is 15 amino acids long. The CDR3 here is CASSAGQGGAGELFF. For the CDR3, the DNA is TGCGCCAGCAGCGCCGGACAGGGCGGTGCCGGGGAGCTGTTTTTT.

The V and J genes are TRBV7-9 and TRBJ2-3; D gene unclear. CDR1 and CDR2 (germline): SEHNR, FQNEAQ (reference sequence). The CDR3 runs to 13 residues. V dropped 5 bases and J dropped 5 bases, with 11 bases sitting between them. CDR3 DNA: TGTGCCAGCAGCCCCCCGGACCTAGATACGCAGTATTTT. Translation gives CASSPPDLDTQYF. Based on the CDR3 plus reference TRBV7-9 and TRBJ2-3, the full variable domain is DTGVSQNPRHKITKRGQNVTFRCDPISEHNRLYWYRQTLGQGPEFLTYFQNEAQLEKSRLLSDRFSAERPKGSFSTLEIQRTEQGDSAMYLCASSPPDLDTQYFGPGTRLTVL.

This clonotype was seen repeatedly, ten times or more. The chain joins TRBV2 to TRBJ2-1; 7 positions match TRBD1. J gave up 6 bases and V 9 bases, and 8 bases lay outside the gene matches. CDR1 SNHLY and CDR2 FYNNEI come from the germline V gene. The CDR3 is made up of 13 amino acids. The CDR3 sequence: CARGTGAGNEQFF. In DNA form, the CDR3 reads TGTGCCAGGGGAACAGGGGCTGGCAATGAGCAGTTCTTC.

This CDR3 reads CASSLGRTRDEQFF. The DNA of the CDR3 is TGCGCCAGCAGCTTGGGCAGGACGCGGGATGAGCAGTTCTTC. V is TRBV5-1 and J is TRBJ2-1; D is possibly TRBD2 (5 bases). The germline V and J ends were trimmed by 0 bases and 8 bases, with 12 bases remaining between them. The length of the CDR3 is 14 residues. Per germline, CDR1 SGHRS and CDR2 YFSETQ.

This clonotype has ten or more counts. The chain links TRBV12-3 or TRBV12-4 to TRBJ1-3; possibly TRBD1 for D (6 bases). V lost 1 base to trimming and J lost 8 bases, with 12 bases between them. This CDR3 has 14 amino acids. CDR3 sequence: CASSLGTGPYTIYF. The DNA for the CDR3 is TGTGCCAGCAGTTTAGGTACAGGGCCGTACACCATATATTTT.

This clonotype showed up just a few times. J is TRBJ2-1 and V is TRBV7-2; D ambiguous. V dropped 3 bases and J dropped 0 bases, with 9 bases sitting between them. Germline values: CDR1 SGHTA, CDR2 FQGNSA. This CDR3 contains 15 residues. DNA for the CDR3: TGTGCCAGCAGCTTTTCAGAGAGCTCCTACAATGAGCAGTTCTTC. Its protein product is CASSFSESSYNEQFF.

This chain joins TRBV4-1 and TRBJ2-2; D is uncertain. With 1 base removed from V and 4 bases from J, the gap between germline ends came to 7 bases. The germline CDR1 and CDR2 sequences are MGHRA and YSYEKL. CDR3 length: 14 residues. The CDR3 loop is CASSQGDFTGELFF. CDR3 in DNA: TGCGCCAGCAGCCAAGGAGATTTCACCGGGGAGCTGTTTTTT.

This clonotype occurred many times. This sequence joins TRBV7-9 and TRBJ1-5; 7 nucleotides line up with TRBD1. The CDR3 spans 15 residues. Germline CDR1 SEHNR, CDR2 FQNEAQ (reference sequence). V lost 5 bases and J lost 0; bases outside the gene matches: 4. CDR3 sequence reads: CASSRGQTSNQPQHF. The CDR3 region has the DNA TGTGCCAGCAGCCGGGGACAGACTAGCAATCAGCCCCAGCATTTT.

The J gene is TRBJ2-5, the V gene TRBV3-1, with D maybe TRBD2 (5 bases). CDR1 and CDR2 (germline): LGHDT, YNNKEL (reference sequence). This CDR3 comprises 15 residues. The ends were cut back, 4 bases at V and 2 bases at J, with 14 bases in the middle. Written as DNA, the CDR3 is TGTGCCAGCAGCCTTAGCGCACAGCTTCAAGAGACCCAGTACTTC. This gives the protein CASSLSAQLQETQYF.

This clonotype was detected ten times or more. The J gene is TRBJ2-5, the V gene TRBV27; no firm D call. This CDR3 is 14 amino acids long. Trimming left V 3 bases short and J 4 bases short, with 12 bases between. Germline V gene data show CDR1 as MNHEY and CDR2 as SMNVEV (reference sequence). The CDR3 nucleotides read TGTGCCAGCAGTTTCCAACCCACGGGAGAGACCCAGTACTTC. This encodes CASSFQPTGETQYF.